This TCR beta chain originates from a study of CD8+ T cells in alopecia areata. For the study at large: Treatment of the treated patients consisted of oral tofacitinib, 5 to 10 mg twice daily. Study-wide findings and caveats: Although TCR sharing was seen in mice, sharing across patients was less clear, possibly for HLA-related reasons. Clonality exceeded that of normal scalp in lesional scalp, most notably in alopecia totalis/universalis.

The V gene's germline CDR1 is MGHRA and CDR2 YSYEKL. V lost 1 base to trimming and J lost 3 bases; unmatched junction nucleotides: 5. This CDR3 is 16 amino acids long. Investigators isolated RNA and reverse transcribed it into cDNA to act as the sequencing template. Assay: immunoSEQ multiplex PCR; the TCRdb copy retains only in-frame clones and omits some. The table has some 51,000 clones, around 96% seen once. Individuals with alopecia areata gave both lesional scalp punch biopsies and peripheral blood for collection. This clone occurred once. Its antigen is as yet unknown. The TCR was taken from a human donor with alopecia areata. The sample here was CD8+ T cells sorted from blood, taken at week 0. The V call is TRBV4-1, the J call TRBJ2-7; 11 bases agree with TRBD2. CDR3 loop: CASSQGPSGGHYEQYF. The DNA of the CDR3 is TGCGCCAGCAGCCAAGGGCCTAGCGGGGGGCACTACGAGCAGTACTTC.